A selection of T cell receptor beta chains follows, all from one sample in a study of Ad26.COV2.S vaccination and SARS-CoV-2 variants. Only in-frame clones appear in the TCRdb table, and some are missing; sequencing was by immunoSEQ multiplex PCR. Among approximately 300,000 clones listed, roughly 84% were seen once. The source material was peripheral blood, sampled in a trial of Ad26.COV2.S vaccine versus placebo. These receptors all come from a person between 18 and 59 years old who received the Ad26.COV2.S COVID-19 vaccine or a placebo. Both conserved end residues are trimmed from each CDR3. Fields, in order: V gene, CDR3 length, D gene, CDR3 protein. D genes are given only for firm matches.

TRBV7-6,13,NA,ASSLGRTNQETQY
TRBV6-6,13,TRBD1,ASSYRQGLLNEQF
TRBV25-1,10,NA,ASRGLTGTQY
TRBV30,9,NA,AFGRDYGYT
TRBV19,10,NA,ASSVNYWGAF
TRBV3-1/TRBV3-2,13,TRBD1,ASHLGQGAVTEAF
TRBV7-2,14,TRBD1,ASSLNAGQGLKELF
TRBV30,12,TRBD1,AWSLGTGDQPQH
TRBV19,14,TRBD1,ASRGTGGIWDTEAF
TRBV6-2/TRBV6-3,10,NA,ASSYGQNIQY
TRBV15,13,NA,ATSREALSTDTQY
TRBV3-1/TRBV3-2,10,NA,ASSQAGVGYT
TRBV5-1,13,TRBD2,ASSVGLAGGETQY
TRBV12-3/TRBV12-4,11,NA,ASSPGQNYGYT
TRBV20-1,12,NA,SASNTVSNQPQH
TRBV7-2,13,TRBD2,ASRRSGGDSYEQY